This T cell receptor beta chain emerged from a study of shared clonotypes between healthy human individuals. For each subset, genomic DNA was distributed in equal portions over several immunoSEQ plates. Sequenced by immunoSEQ multiplex PCR; TCRdb stores in-frame clones only, minus some. The sample lists some 490,000 clones, approximately 80% seen once, with 12% in the top ten. Adult donors, all healthy and HIV-negative, had no recent acute infections or vaccinations. Sequenced: PBMCs. This TCR came from a woman in her thirties or forties in good health. Some clones in this sample may be carry-over from other donors' samples.

As DNA, the CDR3 is TGTGCCAGTAGTTCGAGCGGGCCCTACGAGCAGTACTTC. This encodes CASSSSGPYEQYF. The chain combines TRBV19 with TRBJ2-7, with a tentative D call TRBD2 (6 bases). From germline, CDR1 is LNHDA and CDR2 SQIVND (reference sequence). This CDR3 is 13 amino acids long. The V end lost 5 bases, the J end lost 2 bases, and 10 bases lay between the germline ends.